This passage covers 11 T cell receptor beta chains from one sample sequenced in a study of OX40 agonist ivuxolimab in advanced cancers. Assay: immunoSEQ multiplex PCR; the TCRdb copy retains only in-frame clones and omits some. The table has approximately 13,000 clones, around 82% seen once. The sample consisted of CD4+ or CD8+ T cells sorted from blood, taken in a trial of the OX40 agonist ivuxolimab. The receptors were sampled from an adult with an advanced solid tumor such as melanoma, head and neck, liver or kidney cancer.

The CDR3 region is CASSYDRGETQYF. Written as DNA, the CDR3 is TGTGCCAGCAGTTATGACAGGGGGGAGACCCAGTACTTC. The chain employs TRBV5-4 and TRBJ2-5; 9 bases are shared with TRBD1. This CDR3 has 13 amino acids. Unmatched junction bases numbered 4, after V lost 5 bases and J lost 5 bases. Germline CDR1 and CDR2: SGHNT and YYREEE (reference sequence).

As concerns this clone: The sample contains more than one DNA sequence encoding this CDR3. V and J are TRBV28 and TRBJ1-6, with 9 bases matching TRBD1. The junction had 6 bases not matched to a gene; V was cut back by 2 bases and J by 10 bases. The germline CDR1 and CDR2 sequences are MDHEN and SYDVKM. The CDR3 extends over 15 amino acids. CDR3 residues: CASSLGQGYRSPLHF. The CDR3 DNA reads TGTGCCAGCAGTTTAGGACAGGGGTATAGATCACCCCTCCACTTT.

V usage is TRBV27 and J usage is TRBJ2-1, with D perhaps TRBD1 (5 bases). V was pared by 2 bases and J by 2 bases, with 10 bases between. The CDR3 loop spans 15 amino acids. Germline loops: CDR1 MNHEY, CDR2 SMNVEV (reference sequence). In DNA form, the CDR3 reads TGTGCCAGCAGTTTAGGGCAGGGCCCCTACAATGAGCAGTTCTTC. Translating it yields CASSLGQGPYNEQFF.

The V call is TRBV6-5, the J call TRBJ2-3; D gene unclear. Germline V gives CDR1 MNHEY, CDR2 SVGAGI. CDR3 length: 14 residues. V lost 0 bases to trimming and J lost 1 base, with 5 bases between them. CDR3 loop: CASSYSQGTDTQYF. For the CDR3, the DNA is TGTGCCAGCAGTTACTCCCAGGGCACAGATACGCAGTATTTT.

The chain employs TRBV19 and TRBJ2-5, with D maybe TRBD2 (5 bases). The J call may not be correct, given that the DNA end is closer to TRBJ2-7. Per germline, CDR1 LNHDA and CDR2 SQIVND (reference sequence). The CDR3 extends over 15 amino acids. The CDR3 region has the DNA TGTGCCAGTAGTATAGATCTGACGGGGAGATACGAGCAGTACTTC. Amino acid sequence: CASSIDLTGRYEQYF.

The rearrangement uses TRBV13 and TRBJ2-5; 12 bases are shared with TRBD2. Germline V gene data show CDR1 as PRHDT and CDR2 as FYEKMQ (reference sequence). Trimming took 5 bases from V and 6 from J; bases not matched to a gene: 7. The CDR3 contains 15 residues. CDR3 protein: CASSVRTSGMQTQYF. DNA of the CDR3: TGTGCCAGCAGCGTCAGGACTAGCGGGATGCAGACCCAGTACTTC.

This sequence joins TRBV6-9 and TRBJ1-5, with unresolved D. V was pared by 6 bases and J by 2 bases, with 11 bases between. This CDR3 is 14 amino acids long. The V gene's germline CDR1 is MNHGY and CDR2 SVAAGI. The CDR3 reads CASRRLAGNQPQHF. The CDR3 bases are TGTGCCAGCAGACGGTTGGCGGGCAATCAGCCCCAGCATTTT.

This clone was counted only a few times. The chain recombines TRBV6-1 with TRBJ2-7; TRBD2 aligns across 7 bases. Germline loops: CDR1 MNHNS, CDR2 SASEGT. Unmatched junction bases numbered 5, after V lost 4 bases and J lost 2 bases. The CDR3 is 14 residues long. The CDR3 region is CASSGVGGAYEQYF. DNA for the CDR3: TGTGCCAGCAGTGGGGTGGGGGGGGCCTACGAGCAGTACTTC.

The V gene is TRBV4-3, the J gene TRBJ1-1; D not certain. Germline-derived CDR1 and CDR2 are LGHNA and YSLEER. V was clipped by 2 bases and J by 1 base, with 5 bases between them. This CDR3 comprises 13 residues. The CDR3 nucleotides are TGCGCCAGCAGCCAAACGGGGAACACTGAAGCTTTCTTT. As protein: CASSQTGNTEAFF.

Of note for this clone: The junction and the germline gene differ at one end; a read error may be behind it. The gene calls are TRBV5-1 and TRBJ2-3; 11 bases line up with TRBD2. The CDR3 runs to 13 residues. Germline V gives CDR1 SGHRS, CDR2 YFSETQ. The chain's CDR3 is CASSPSGRRTQYF. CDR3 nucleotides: TGTGCCAGCAGCCCTAGCGGGAGGAGGACGCAGTATTTT.

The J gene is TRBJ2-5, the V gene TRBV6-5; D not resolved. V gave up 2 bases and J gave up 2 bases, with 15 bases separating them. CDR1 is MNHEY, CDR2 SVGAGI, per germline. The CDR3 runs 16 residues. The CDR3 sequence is CASSYAVLAAQETQYF. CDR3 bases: TGTGCCAGCAGTTACGCAGTCTTAGCCGCACAAGAGACCCAGTACTTC.